This TCR beta chain was profiled in a study of T cell responses to AZD1222 COVID-19 vaccine. Study-wide findings and caveats: Donors in the cohort were predominantly white British and more often female, and clonal diversity was possibly underestimated. Only after the peak T cell response were repertoires sampled. Spike-wide coverage was observed for vaccine-associated CD4 TCRs, with dominant responses at 160-218 and 743-854.

Data came from immunoSEQ multiplex PCR; TCRdb stores just in-frame clones and leaves some out. The sample yields about 130,000 clones, over 85% seen once. This clone was detected a few times. Its target is not known. The CDR3 extends over 14 amino acids. V shed 2 bases and J 4 bases; nucleotides not matched to a gene: 4. The germline V gene has CDR1 SGHAT and CDR2 FQNNGV. Source: peripheral blood, taken on day 0 of AZD1222 vaccination. The chain has TRBV11-2 and TRBJ1-1; 7 bases are shared with TRBD1. The sequence derives from an adult in good health. In DNA form, the CDR3 reads TGTGCCAGCAGCTTACCGACAGGGTCCACTGAAGCTTTCTTT. This gives the protein CASSLPTGSTEAFF.